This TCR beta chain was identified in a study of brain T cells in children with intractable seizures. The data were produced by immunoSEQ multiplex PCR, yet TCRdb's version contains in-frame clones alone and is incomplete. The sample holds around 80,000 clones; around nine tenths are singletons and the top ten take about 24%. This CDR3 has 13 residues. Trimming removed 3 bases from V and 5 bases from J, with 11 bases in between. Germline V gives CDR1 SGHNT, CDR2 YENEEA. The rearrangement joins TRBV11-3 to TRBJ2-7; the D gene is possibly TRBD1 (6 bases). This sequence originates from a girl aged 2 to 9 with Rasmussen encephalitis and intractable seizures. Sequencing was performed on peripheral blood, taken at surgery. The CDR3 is CASSFRGRNEQYF. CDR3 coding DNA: TGTGCCAGCAGCTTCAGGGGACGAAACGAGCAGTACTTC.